This T cell receptor (beta chain) derives from a study of T cells expressing NK-cell markers. Overall study results and limits: Of the CD8+ T cells in more than five donors, 1.0-7.0% belonged to dominant NKG2C+ clonotypes.

This CDR3 has 14 amino acids. Germline values: CDR1 DFQATT, CDR2 SNEGSKA (reference sequence). No DNA is given; TCRdb re-called the 5' RACE reads and lists each CDR3 protein once. Listed are a few hundred thousand distinct CDR3 sequences; roughly 3.6% falls within the top ten. A remark on this clonotype: Its antigen remains unidentified.

The sequence derives from a man between 18 and 29 years old in good health. The chain has TRBV20-1 and TRBJ1-1; the TRBD1 assignment by TCRdb is unverifiable without DNA. Sequences were obtained from blood T cells: a sorted CD56 or NKG2C T cell subset, CD4+ or CD8+ T cells, or bulk PBMC T cells (not recorded which). This chain's CDR3 is CSVTDGGGPFEAFF.